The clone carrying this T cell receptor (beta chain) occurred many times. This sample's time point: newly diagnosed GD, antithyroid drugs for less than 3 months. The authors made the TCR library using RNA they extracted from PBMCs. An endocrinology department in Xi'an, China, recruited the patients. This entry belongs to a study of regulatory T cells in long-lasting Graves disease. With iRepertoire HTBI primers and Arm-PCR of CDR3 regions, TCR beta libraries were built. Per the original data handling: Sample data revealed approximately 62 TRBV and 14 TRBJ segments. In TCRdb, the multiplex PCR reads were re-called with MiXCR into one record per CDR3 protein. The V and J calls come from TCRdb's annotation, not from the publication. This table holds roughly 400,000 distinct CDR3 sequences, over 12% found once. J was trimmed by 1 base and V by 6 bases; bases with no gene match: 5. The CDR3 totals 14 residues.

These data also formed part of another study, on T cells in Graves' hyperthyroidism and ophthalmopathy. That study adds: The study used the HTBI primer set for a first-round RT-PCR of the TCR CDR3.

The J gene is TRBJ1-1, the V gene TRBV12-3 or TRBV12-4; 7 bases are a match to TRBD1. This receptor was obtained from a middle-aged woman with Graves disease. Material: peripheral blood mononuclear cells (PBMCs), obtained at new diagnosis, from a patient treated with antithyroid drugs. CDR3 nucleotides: TGTGCCAGCAGCCGACAGGGCCCGAACACTGAAGCTTTCTTT. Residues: CASSRQGPNTEAFF.